The rows below give T cell receptor beta chains drawn from one sample of a study of blood T cell repertoires in COVID-19. The repertoire was sequenced with immunoSEQ multiplex PCR; TCRdb's copy has only in-frame clones and lacks some. The sample yields around 290,000 clones, roughly 91% seen once. Sequencing was done on a sample of PBMCs or T cells enriched from blood (not recorded which). These receptors came from a woman in her fifties or sixties in a cohort exposed to, infected with or recovered from COVID-19 (not recorded which). CDR3s include the opening cysteine and the closing phenylalanine or tryptophan. A D gene is named only where the DNA matches it firmly. Clone size is shown for a subset of rows, as once, few, many or a class of expanded clone.

>.|.|TRBJ1-5|14|TRBV28
TGTGCCAGCAGTCCCCCTGGACTCAATCAGCCCCAGCATTTT
CASSPPGLNQPQHF
>once|.|TRBJ1-5|16|TRBV19
TGTGCCAGTAGTCCGAGGCAGATTAATAGCAATCAGCCCCAGCATTTT
CASSPRQINSNQPQHF
>.|.|TRBJ1-5|16|TRBV19
TGTGCCAGTAGTATGGCTTGGGGGGATAGCAATCAGCCCCAGCATTTT
CASSMAWGDSNQPQHF
>.|TRBD1|TRBJ1-6|16|TRBV9
TGTGCCAGCAGCGTAGCCCCGACAGGGGATAATTCACCCCTCCACTTT
CASSVAPTGDNSPLHF
>.|TRBD1|TRBJ2-7|14|TRBV28
TGTGCCAGCAGTGCATTGACAGGGTACTACGAGCAGTACTTC
CASSALTGYYEQYF
>.|TRBD1|TRBJ1-5|18|TRBV19
TGTGCCAGTAGTATCTCAATAGTCGGGACAGGGACTTATCAGCCCCAGCATTTT
CASSISIVGTGTYQPQHF
>.|TRBD2|TRBJ2-3|15|TRBV6-2/TRBV6-3
TGTGCCAGCAGCTTACTAGCGGGAGTCCCCGATACGCAGTATTTT
CASSLLAGVPDTQYF
>.|.|TRBJ1-3|13|TRBV3-1/TRBV3-2
TGTGCCAGCAGCCACCAACAGGGAAACACCATATATTTT
CASSHQQGNTIYF
>.|TRBD1|TRBJ1-2|15|TRBV23-1
TGCGCCAGCAGTCCATCAATCCGGGACAGGGATGGCTACACCTTC
CASSPSIRDRDGYTF
>.|TRBD2|TRBJ2-1|16|TRBV4-2
TGTGCCAGCAGCCAAGACAGGGCCCGCGGGAGGGCCGAGCAGTTCTTC
CASSQDRARGRAEQFF
>.|TRBD2|TRBJ2-7|14|TRBV11-2
TGTGCCAGCAGCTCGAGCGGGAGCTCCTACGAGCAGTACTTC
CASSSSGSSYEQYF
>.|TRBD1|TRBJ2-2|19|TRBV7-6
TGTGCCAGCAGCCCCCCACCTTCGAACAGGGGTTCTTTTTCCGGGGAGCTGTTTTTT
CASSPPPSNRGSFSGELFF
>.|TRBD1|TRBJ2-7|15|TRBV2
TGTGCCAGCAGCAACCAACAGGGGCTGGTGGGGGAGCAGTACTTC
CASSNQQGLVGEQYF
>.|.|TRBJ2-3|17|TRBV3-1/TRBV3-2
TGTGCCAGCAGCCAAGATCTCTCCCCTCCCGGCACAGATACGCAGTATTTT
CASSQDLSPPGTDTQYF
>.|.|TRBJ1-2|16|TRBV24-1
TGTGCCACCAGTGATTCCTCCCGCCCACCACTTTCGGGCTACACCTTC
CATSDSSRPPLSGYTF
>.|.|TRBJ1-5|14|TRBV10-3
TGTGCCATCAGTGAGTTAGGGAGGAGCCAGCCCCAGCATTTT
CAISELGRSQPQHF
>.|TRBD1|TRBJ2-1|14|TRBV19
TGTGCCAGTAGAACAGGGGATTTCCACAATGAGCAGTTCTTC
CASRTGDFHNEQFF
>.|TRBD2|TRBJ2-1|17|TRBV7-3
TGTGCCAGCAGCTTAAGACCGCTAGCGGGAGGGGTCAATGAGCAGTTCTTC
CASSLRPLAGGVNEQFF
>.|.|TRBJ2-1|15|TRBV25-1
TGTGCCAGCAGTGAACCGGGGGAATACTACAATGAGCAGTTCTTC
CASSEPGEYYNEQFF
>.|TRBD1|TRBJ1-2|15|TRBV29-1
TGCAGCGTCGCCGGGACAGGGGCAGCTAACTATGGCTACACCTTC
CSVAGTGAANYGYTF
>.|TRBD1|TRBJ1-2|13|TRBV18
TGTGCCAGCTCACTCCAGGGGGGACGTGGCTACACCTTC
CASSLQGGRGYTF
>.|.|TRBJ2-1|15|TRBV21-1
TGTGCCAGCACCAAAGGACCGGGACTACGGAATGAGCAGTTCTTC
CASTKGPGLRNEQFF
>.|TRBD1|TRBJ1-1|15|TRBV7-2
TGTGCCAGCAGCTTAGGCCGACAGGGAAACACTGAAGCTTTCTTT
CASSLGRQGNTEAFF